Listed below are T cell receptor beta chains from one sample, sequenced in a study of PD-1 blockade in classical Hodgkin lymphoma. The protocol was immunoSEQ multiplex PCR, while the TCRdb copy is restricted to in-frame clones and leaves out a portion. The profile shows under 40,000 clones, less than 85% of them singletons. The sequencing used peripheral blood mononuclear cells (PBMCs), collected before the second cycle of nivolumab. These receptors were collected from a human donor with classical Hodgkin lymphoma. The CDR3 runs from the conserved cysteine through the conserved F or W. D genes are given only for firm matches. Clone size is stated in some rows and not others, as once, few, many or a class when expanded.

cdr3_length d_call j_call clone_size v_call cdr3_aa cdr3_nt
15 NA TRBJ1-6 NA TRBV5-8 CASSPTGALNSPLHF TGTGCCAGCAGCCCCACGGGGGCCCTGAATTCACCCCTCCACTTT
15 TRBD1 TRBJ2-7 NA TRBV6-6 CASVPTGQGPYEQYF TGTGCCAGCGTACCTACGGGACAGGGACCCTACGAGCAGTACTTC
13 NA TRBJ2-1 NA TRBV4-3 CASSQKMLDEQFF TGCGCCAGCAGCCAAAAAATGCTGGATGAGCAGTTCTTC
12 NA TRBJ2-1 few TRBV4-3 CASSQGDNEQFF TGCGCCAGCAGCCAGGGGGATAATGAGCAGTTCTTC
14 TRBD1 TRBJ1-5 NA TRBV10-3 CATSTGVVNQPQHF TGTGCCACCTCGACAGGGGTCGTCAATCAGCCCCAGCATTTT
13 NA TRBJ2-7 NA TRBV6-1 CASSVSQLYEQYF TGTGCCAGCAGTGTCAGTCAGCTCTACGAGCAGTACTTC
15 NA TRBJ2-7 NA TRBV10-3 CAISGDPNHGYEQYF TGTGCCATCAGTGGGGATCCAAACCACGGCTACGAGCAGTACTTC
11 NA TRBJ2-7 NA TRBV29-1 CSASDSYEQYF TGCAGCGCGTCGGACTCCTACGAGCAGTACTTC
13 NA TRBJ1-2 NA TRBV19 CASSMNGNYGYTF TGTGCCAGTAGTATGAACGGGAACTATGGCTACACCTTC
16 NA TRBJ2-2 NA TRBV6-6 CASSPPGRDFPGELFF TGTGCCAGCAGTCCCCCGGGAAGGGACTTTCCCGGGGAGCTGTTTTTT
14 NA TRBJ2-5 NA TRBV10-1 CASSEGGREETQYF TGCGCCAGCAGTGAAGGTGGCAGGGAGGAGACCCAGTACTTC
12 NA TRBJ1-1 NA TRBV29-1 CSVGGGRTEAFF TGCAGCGTAGGGGGAGGAAGGACTGAAGCTTTCTTT
15 NA TRBJ2-1 NA TRBV5-1 CASSLGKGTPNEQFF TGCGCCAGCAGCTTGGGGAAGGGAACTCCCAATGAGCAGTTCTTC
14 NA TRBJ2-5 few TRBV7-8 CASSLGVVGETQYF TGTGCCAGCAGCTTAGGGGTAGTTGGAGAGACCCAGTACTTC
16 NA TRBJ1-2 NA TRBV7-2 CASSQRRGAKDYGYTF TGTGCCAGCAGCCAAAGACGGGGGGCGAAGGACTATGGCTACACCTTC
13 NA TRBJ2-7 NA TRBV6-6 CASSLAGEYEQYF TGTGCCAGCAGTCTGGCAGGGGAGTACGAGCAGTACTTC
16 NA TRBJ2-6 NA TRBV4-3 CASSQGVNSGANVLTF TGCGCCAGCAGCCAAGGGGTGAACTCTGGGGCCAACGTCCTGACTTTC
15 TRBD1 TRBJ2-7 NA TRBV5-4 CASSLAAGQGYEQYF TGTGCCAGCAGCTTGGCGGCAGGACAGGGGTACGAGCAGTACTTC
13 NA TRBJ2-7 NA TRBV7-9 CASSSTRSYEQYF TGTGCCAGCAGCTCGACCCGATCCTACGAGCAGTACTTC
17 NA TRBJ2-3 NA TRBV25-1 CASSESEPGYGTDTQYF TGTGCCAGCAGTGAATCGGAGCCCGGGTACGGCACAGATACGCAGTATTTT
16 TRBD2 TRBJ2-1 NA TRBV5-1 CASSPAPRGGYNEQFF TGCGCCAGCAGCCCGGCCCCGCGCGGGGGGTACAATGAGCAGTTCTTC
15 NA TRBJ2-3 NA TRBV7-3 CASSPGLSRTDTQYF TGTGCCAGCAGCCCGGGACTTAGCCGCACAGATACGCAGTATTTT
16 TRBD2 TRBJ2-3 NA TRBV7-3 CASSLRGGAISDTQYF TGTGCCAGCAGCTTACGCGGGGGGGCCATTTCGGATACGCAGTATTTT
15 NA TRBJ2-1 NA TRBV5-6 CASSFFRQRYNEQFF TGTGCCAGCAGCTTCTTCCGCCAGAGGTACAATGAGCAGTTCTTC
14 NA TRBJ1-2 few TRBV7-9 CASSLYLANYGYTF TGTGCCAGCAGCTTATATCTAGCTAACTATGGCTACACCTTC
15 NA TRBJ1-1 NA TRBV11-2 CASSLDRGTNTEAFF TGTGCCAGCAGCTTAGATCGCGGGACGAACACTGAAGCTTTCTTT
19 TRBD2 TRBJ2-2 NA TRBV4-3 CASSQEWTSGGLKTGELFF TGCGCCAGCAGCCAAGAGTGGACTAGCGGGGGGTTGAAAACCGGGGAGCTGTTTTTT
15 TRBD1 TRBJ2-5 NA TRBV6-5 CASSRQGKGEETQYF TGTGCCAGCAGCAGACAGGGGAAAGGCGAAGAGACCCAGTACTTC
14 NA TRBJ2-2 NA TRBV4-3 CASSQGGDTGELFF TGCGCCAGCAGCCAAGGTGGGGACACCGGGGAGCTGTTTTTT
12 TRBD1 TRBJ2-7 few TRBV5-8 CASSLVTGAEYF TGTGCCAGCAGCTTGGTGACAGGGGCGGAGTACTTC
17 TRBD2 TRBJ2-5 NA TRBV11-2 CASSSFVLAGEQETQYF TGTGCCAGCAGCTCTTTCGTACTAGCGGGGGAGCAAGAGACCCAGTACTTC
18 NA TRBJ2-5 NA TRBV21-1 CASSKRAGRGDYRETQYF TGTGCCAGCAGCAAAAGGGCCGGAAGGGGGGACTACCGGGAGACCCAGTACTTC
17 TRBD2 TRBJ2-2 few TRBV7-3 CASSSPFSGGSTGELFF TGTGCCAGCAGCTCCCCGTTCAGCGGGGGGTCTACCGGGGAGCTGTTTTTT
13 NA TRBJ1-2 NA TRBV7-8 CASSLEWTYGYTF TGTGCCAGCAGCTTAGAGTGGACCTATGGCTACACCTTC
14 NA TRBJ1-2 few TRBV7-2 CASSLVGSLYGYTF TGTGCCAGCAGCTTAGTGGGTAGTCTCTATGGCTACACCTTC
14 TRBD1 TRBJ1-4 NA TRBV2 CASMSEQGREKLFF TGTGCCAGCATGTCGGAACAGGGGCGTGAAAAACTGTTTTTT
16 TRBD2 TRBJ2-5 once TRBV5-1 CASSLGFSGRQETQYF TGCGCCAGCAGCTTGGGTTTTAGCGGGAGACAAGAGACCCAGTACTTC
14 NA TRBJ1-3 few TRBV9 CASSVATGSDTIYF TGTGCCAGCAGCGTAGCTACAGGGTCGGACACCATATATTTT
17 TRBD2 TRBJ2-5 NA TRBV6-4 CASSGVSSGGPNETQYF TGTGCCAGCAGTGGAGTTTCTAGCGGGGGGCCGAATGAGACCCAGTACTTC
13 NA TRBJ2-5 NA TRBV7-3 CASSLSPGETQYF TGTGCCAGCAGCTTAAGTCCCGGGGAGACCCAGTACTTC
13 NA TRBJ1-5 NA TRBV2 CASRLGEDQPQHF TGTGCCAGCAGACTCGGAGAGGATCAGCCCCAGCATTTT
13 TRBD1 TRBJ2-5 NA TRBV5-1 CASSWDRAETQYF TGCGCCAGCAGCTGGGACAGGGCAGAGACCCAGTACTTC
15 TRBD1 TRBJ1-1 once TRBV27 CASSLSGQGGTEAFF TGTGCCAGCAGTTTATCAGGACAGGGCGGGACTGAAGCTTTCTTT
15 TRBD1 TRBJ2-2 NA TRBV11-1 CATSGQGADTGELFF TGTGCCACATCGGGACAGGGGGCCGACACCGGGGAGCTGTTTTTT
13 NA TRBJ2-7 NA TRBV6-5 CASSRYHSYEQYF TGTGCCAGCAGTCGATACCACTCCTACGAGCAGTACTTC
19 TRBD1 TRBJ2-6 NA TRBV5-1 CASSLGTGGVSSGANVLTF TGCGCCAGCAGCTTGGGGACAGGGGGCGTTAGCTCTGGGGCCAACGTCCTGACTTTC
13 TRBD2 TRBJ2-1 NA TRBV6-1 CASSVAGGYEQFF TGTGCCAGCAGTGTGGCGGGGGGCTATGAGCAGTTCTTC
13 TRBD1 TRBJ2-7 NA TRBV9 CASSVQGVDEQYF TGTGCCAGCAGCGTACAGGGGGTGGACGAGCAGTACTTC
16 NA TRBJ1-1 NA TRBV4-1 CASSQDRWPMNTEAFF TGCGCCAGCAGCCAAGATAGGTGGCCTATGAACACTGAAGCTTTCTTT
14 NA TRBJ2-5 NA TRBV18 CASSPQQDQETQYF TGTGCCAGCTCACCACAACAAGACCAAGAGACCCAGTACTTC
15 NA TRBJ1-2 NA TRBV18 CASSLTIEGDYGYTF TGTGCCAGCTCACTCACTATTGAGGGCGACTATGGCTACACCTTC
15 NA TRBJ1-1 NA TRBV6-1 CASSPYRAGGTEAFF TGTGCCAGCAGTCCCTACAGGGCCGGGGGCACTGAAGCTTTCTTT
14 NA TRBJ1-1 NA TRBV5-6 CASSRVPVGTEAFF TGTGCCAGCAGCCGGGTCCCGGTGGGCACTGAAGCTTTCTTT
13 NA TRBJ2-1 NA TRBV4-2 CASSQERFDEQFF TGTGCCAGCAGCCAAGAGCGTTTCGATGAGCAGTTCTTC
14 NA TRBJ2-3 NA TRBV18 CASSLLGGTDTQYF TGTGCCAGCTCACTCCTGGGGGGAACAGATACGCAGTATTTT
14 NA TRBJ1-4 NA TRBV2 CASRNRATNEKLFF TGTGCCAGCAGGAACAGGGCAACTAATGAAAAACTGTTTTTT
15 NA TRBJ2-7 few TRBV9 CASSVATAARYEQYF TGTGCCAGCAGCGTAGCTACTGCGGCCCGCTACGAGCAGTACTTC
15 NA TRBJ2-7 NA TRBV4-1 CASSHPLSGSYEQYF TGCGCCAGCAGCCATCCCCTTAGCGGATCCTACGAGCAGTACTTC
14 NA TRBJ1-2 NA TRBV6-5 CASSQPGLDYGYTF TGTGCCAGCAGTCAGCCGGGGCTGGACTATGGCTACACCTTC